One T cell receptor (beta chain) is described in this entry. These data belong to a study of control samples from healthy donors and cancer patients. Assay: immunoSEQ multiplex PCR; the TCRdb copy retains only in-frame clones and omits some. The table has roughly 150,000 clones, 85% to 95% seen once. The clonotype was recovered from a man in his forties or fifties in good health. The sequenced material came from blood.

CDR3 sequence: CASSSILAGGSYNEQFF. CDR3 nucleotide sequence: TGTGCCAGCAGTTCCATCTTGGCGGGAGGGTCCTACAATGAGCAGTTCTTC. The chain has TRBV28 and TRBJ2-1; 9 nucleotides line up with TRBD2. Germline V gives CDR1 MDHEN, CDR2 SYDVKM. The CDR3 sequence is 17 residues long. The V segment lost 4 bases and the J segment 1 base; nucleotides outside the gene matches: 8.